This T cell receptor beta chain was obtained from a study of cytomegalovirus exposure and HLA in healthy donors. Overall study findings and caveats: Investigators reported 150 to 200 TCR beta chains as tied to cytomegalovirus. Both high specificity and high sensitivity reportedly marked the classifier's diagnosis of cytomegalovirus status. The number of N-insertions in an Asian-associated ancestry cluster was reportedly below the roughly 700-donor mean in a later analysis.

As concerns this clone: The antigen is not known.

Germline CDR1 reads SGDLS; CDR2 reads YYNGEE. Deletions cut 0 bases from V and 4 bases from J, with 11 bases between. The length of the CDR3 is 15 residues. The primer mix had 60 Vbeta and 13 Jbeta primers. Measured with immunoSEQ multiplex PCR; TCRdb has only the in-frame clones, and not every one. This table holds about 78,000 clones, around three quarters found once. The sequenced material came from PBMCs. The origin of this receptor is a male donor in good health and CMV-seronegative. V usage is TRBV9 and J usage is TRBJ1-3; D is ambiguous. This chain's CDR3 is CASSVAGNGGNTIYF. The CDR3 nucleotides are TGTGCCAGCAGCGTAGCGGGAAATGGGGGAAACACCATATATTTT.